The 27 T cell receptor beta chains in this list originate from one sample, sequenced in a study of metastatic and nonmetastatic thyroid tumors. Until they underwent thyroid surgery, no patient had received any treatment. With MiXCR, TCRdb called clones anew from the PCR reads. The sample includes about 69,000 clones, approximately 15% of them seen just once. The sequenced material came from blood. The receptor source for this set is a male donor with papillary thyroid cancer or a benign thyroid nodule (not recorded which). Some clones in this sample may be carry-over from other donors' samples.

Concerning this clone itself: Possible read error: a much larger clone is one base away. This chain uses TRBV5-4 with TRBJ2-2; 8 bases align to TRBD2. The germline CDR1 and CDR2 sequences are SGHNT and YYREEE (reference sequence). There are 16 residues in the CDR3. J lost 5 bases, V lost 4 bases, and 10 bases had no gene match. The CDR3 DNA follows: TGTGCCAGCAGCCCGACTAGCGTGAGCGATACCGGGGAGCTGTTTTTT. This gives the protein CASSPTSVSDTGELFF.

The table lists this clone with many counts. This may come from a read error, since a much larger clone is one base off. At the DNA level, this CDR3 is encoded by other sequences in the same sample as well. This chain connects TRBV6-1 to TRBJ2-5; D possibly uses TRBD1 or TRBD2 (6 bases each). The CDR3 contains 15 residues. The germline CDR1 and CDR2 sequences are MNHNS and SASEGT. The CDR3 spells CASSEATGRQETQYF. The CDR3 bases are TGTGCCAGCAGTGAAGCCACAGGGAGGCAAGAGACCCAGTACTTT.

In its sample, this clone was seen many times. The V gene is TRBV5-4, the J gene TRBJ2-2; D is unclear. The CDR3 loop spans 13 amino acids. Germline CDR1 and CDR2: SGHNT and YYREEE (reference sequence). CDR3 DNA: TGTGTATCGGTCACCCCGAACACCGGGGAGCTGTTTTTT. It specifies CVSVTPNTGELFF.

This clone appeared many times. The rearrangement joins TRBV27 to TRBJ1-2, with a tentative D call TRBD1 (5 bases). Germline values: CDR1 MNHEY, CDR2 SMNVEV (reference sequence). Trimming shortened V by 3 bases and J by 0 bases, and 5 bases separated the two germline ends. This CDR3 contains 13 residues. Written as DNA, the CDR3 is TGTGCCAGCAGTTTGACAGCTAACTATGGCTACACCTTC. Its translation: CASSLTANYGYTF.

This clone was picked up many times. This could be a read error, since a much larger clone is one nucleotide away. Other nucleotide sequences from this sample produce the same CDR3. This chain connects TRBV6-1 to TRBJ2-3; the D is unclear. This CDR3 spans 14 amino acids. Germline lookup yields CDR1 MNHNS and CDR2 SASEGT. CDR3 protein: CASSESSDTDTQYF. CDR3 coding DNA: TGTGCCAGCAGTGAAAGCTCAGACACAGATACGCAGTATTTC.

This chain joins TRBV5-1 and TRBJ1-1; no clear D gene. The CDR3 consists of 15 residues. V was clipped by 2 bases and J by 5 bases, with 16 bases between them. Germline lookup yields CDR1 SGHRS and CDR2 YFSETQ. For the CDR3, the DNA is TGCGCCAGCAGCTTTATCTTCGCGGCCGAAACTGAAGCTTTCTTT. Residues: CASSFIFAAETEAFF.

This clone came up many times. The rearrangement joins TRBV11-1 to TRBJ2-3, with TRBD2 matching over 14 bases. Losses at the gene ends were 5 bases for V and 0 bases for J; bases not matched to a gene: 4. This CDR3 is 17 amino acids long. CDR1 and CDR2 from the germline V gene are SGHAT and FQDESV (reference sequence). The CDR3: CASSPGLAGVSTDTQYF. CDR3 nucleotides: TGTGCCAGCAGCCCGGGACTAGCGGGGGTTAGCACAGATACGCAGTATTTT.

There are many counts of this clone. Being one base from a much bigger clone, this may be a read error. The rearrangement uses TRBV12-5 and TRBJ2-2; 7 bases are a match to TRBD1. Looked up from germline, CDR1 is LGHNT and CDR2 is FRNRAP. The J segment lost 1 base and the V segment lost 7 bases, leaving 6 bases of the junction unmatched. The CDR3 covers 15 residues. As DNA, the CDR3 is TGTGCTAGTGTCCTCAGACAGGGGAACACCGGGGAGCTGTTTTTT. The encoded protein is CASVLRQGNTGELFF.

The sample holds many counts of this clone. This chain uses TRBV5-1 with TRBJ2-7, with 7 bases aligning to TRBD1. V was clipped by 8 bases and J by 2 bases; unmatched bases: 13. Germline V gives CDR1 SGHRS, CDR2 YFSETQ. CDR3 length: 15 residues. The CDR3 spells CASTINRGLAYEQYF. The CDR3 coding sequence is TGCGCCAGTACCATTAACAGGGGCCTCGCCTACGAGCAGTACTTC.

Concerning this clone itself: A much larger clone sits a single nucleotide away, making a read error possible. This rearrangement joins TRBV3-1 to TRBJ1-2; 10 nucleotides agree with TRBD1. V shed 4 bases and J 8 bases; nucleotides not matched to a gene: 16. Germline loops: CDR1 LGHDT, CDR2 YNNKEL (reference sequence). This CDR3 has 17 residues. CDR3 nucleotide sequence: TGTGCCAGCAGCCCCCATCTGGTAGGGGGGACAGGGGAAGGCTACACCTTC. This encodes CASSPHLVGGTGEGYTF.

This clone has ten or more counts. The V and J genes are TRBV20-1 and TRBJ1-5; D is possibly TRBD1 (5 bases). The CDR3 has 16 residues. Trimming took off 5 bases at V and 7 bases at J, with 24 bases between the two ends. Per germline, CDR1 DFQATT and CDR2 SNEGSKA (reference sequence). CDR3 sequence (DNA): TGCAGTGCTTCACAGCAGGGTTCAGGATCCCTACAGCCCCAGCATTTT. Protein: CSASQQGSGSLQPQHF.

The chain carries TRBV9 and TRBJ2-2; the match to TRBD2 covers 8 bases. V was clipped by 0 bases and J by 9 bases; unmatched bases: 7. CDR3 size: 15 residues. Germline V CDR1 and CDR2: SGDLS, YYNGEE. DNA for the CDR3: TGTGCCAGCAGCGTAGGTGGGACTAGTGGGAGGGAGCTGTTTTTT. This sequence encodes CASSVGGTSGRELFF. Drawing the rest from reference TRBV9 and TRBJ2-2, the complete variable domain is DSGVTQTPKHLITATGQRVTLRCSPRSGDLSVYWYQQSLDQGLQFLIQYYNGEERAKGNILERFSAQQFPDLHSELNLSSLELGDSALYFCASSVGGTSGRELFFGEGSRLTVL.

In its sample, this clone was seen many times. J is TRBJ2-5 and V is TRBV9; 9 bases are shared with TRBD2. Germline V gives CDR1 SGDLS, CDR2 YYNGEE. Trimming cost V 0 bases and J 1 base; bases outside gene matches: 4. The CDR3 totals 16 residues. The CDR3 DNA reads as TGTGCCAGCAGCGTAGTGGCGGGAGGGCCCCAAGAGACCCAGTACTTC. This gives the protein CASSVVAGGPQETQYF.

In its sample, this clone was seen many times. The J gene is TRBJ2-1, the V gene TRBV27; TRBD2 aligns across 7 bases. This CDR3 spans 13 amino acids. Germline CDR1 and CDR2: MNHEY and SMNVEV (reference sequence). Trimming at V came to 7 bases and at J to 6 bases, leaving 6 bases not matched to a gene. The CDR3 loop reads CASKPTGGNEQFF. In nucleotides, the CDR3 is TGTGCCAGCAAACCAACGGGGGGCAATGAGCAGTTCTTC.

This clone was picked up a small number of times. Since a much larger clone is just one base distant, this may be a read error. The chain employs TRBV3-1 and TRBJ2-2, with D possibly matching TRBD2 (5 bases). The CDR3 length is 13 residues. Trimming took 4 bases from V and 7 from J, leaving 10 bases between them. Germline V CDR1 and CDR2: LGHDT, YNNKEL (reference sequence). The CDR3 bases are TGTGCCAGCAGCCTACGGGGTGGCGGGGAGCTGTTTTTT. Translation gives CASSLRGGGELFF.

This clone was counted at least ten times. V is TRBV19 and J is TRBJ2-2; 16 positions match TRBD2. Germline V CDR1 and CDR2: LNHDA, SQIVND (reference sequence). Trimming cost V 3 bases and J 6 bases; bases outside gene matches: 13. This CDR3 is 20 amino acids long. The CDR3 reads CASSMGLAGGGLDGAGELFF. CDR3 coding DNA: TGTGCCAGTAGTATGGGACTAGCGGGAGGGGGTCTCGATGGTGCCGGGGAGCTGTTTTTT.

The gene calls are TRBV7-6 and TRBJ1-4; maybe TRBD1 (5 bases). The ends were cut back, 2 bases at V and 9 bases at J, with 13 bases in the middle. Looked up from germline, CDR1 is SGHVS and CDR2 is FNYEAQ. There are 14 residues in the CDR3. CDR3 nucleotide sequence: TGTGCCAGCAGCTTATCTTACGGGGGTAAAAAACTGTTTTTT. Protein sequence: CASSLSYGGKKLFF.

This clone was detected ten times or more. This chain uses TRBV28 with TRBJ2-7; D gene ambiguous. Germline CDR1 and CDR2: MDHEN and SYDVKM. The CDR3 is made up of 11 amino acids. V shed 4 bases and J shed 4 bases, with 5 bases lying between them. CDR3 bases: TGTGCCAGCAGTTCGCCATACGAGCAGTACGTC. This sequence encodes CASSSPYEQYV.

This clone was seen ten or more times. CDR3 loop: CASSVDRDRTIQETQYF. The CDR3 DNA reads as TGTGCCAGCAGTGTAGACCGGGACAGAACAATCCAAGAGACCCAGTACTTC. V and J are TRBV6-1 and TRBJ2-5; 7 bases match TRBD1. Germline V gene lookup returns CDR1 MNHNS and CDR2 SASEGT. Unmatched junction bases numbered 12, after V lost 4 bases and J lost 1 base. This CDR3 is 17 amino acids long.

This clone appeared many times. The chain combines TRBV4-1 with TRBJ2-1; 11 nucleotides agree with TRBD2. The germline V gene has CDR1 MGHRA and CDR2 YSYEKL. Germline trimming cut 0 bases from V and 7 bases from J; bases unmatched to any gene: 8. CDR3 length: 17 residues. DNA of the CDR3: TGCGCCAGCAGCCAAGATCCCCGGCCTAGCGGGAGGAATGAGCAGTTCTTC. Translated, it gives CASSQDPRPSGRNEQFF.

Many counts were recorded for this clone. The gene calls are TRBV10-2 and TRBJ2-3; perhaps D is TRBD1 or TRBD2 (6 bases each). V was cut by 6 bases and J by 4 bases, with 20 bases left in between. From germline, CDR1 is WSHSY and CDR2 SAAADI. The CDR3 extends over 16 amino acids. This CDR3 is CASRLPGASFADTQYF. The CDR3 DNA sequence: TGCGCCAGCAGGCTCCCGGGGGCTAGCTTTGCAGATACGCAGTATTTT.

This clone was observed many times. The chain employs TRBV20-1 and TRBJ2-2; TRBD1 matches 9 bases. CDR3 length: 15 residues. Per germline, CDR1 DFQATT and CDR2 SNEGSKA (reference sequence). V was pared by 0 bases and J by 3 bases, with 2 bases of the junction left unmatched. Written as DNA, the CDR3 is TGCAGTGCTAGAGATTGGGACAGGGACACCGGGGAGCTGTTTTTT. Its protein is CSARDWDRDTGELFF.

This clone showed up just a few times. The junction departs from germline at one end; a sequencing error may be responsible. Other DNA sequences in the sample encode the same CDR3. The rearrangement uses TRBV6-1 and TRBJ2-2, with 9 nucleotides matching TRBD1. Germline assignment: CDR1 MNHNS and CDR2 SASEGT. This CDR3 has 16 amino acids. CDR3 DNA: TGTGCCAGCAGTGATACCGGGACAGGGAACACCTGGGAACTGTTTTTT. Encoded protein: CASSDTGTGNTWELFF.

Ten or more counts support this clone. The genes are TRBV28 and TRBJ1-2; TRBD1 aligns across 9 bases. V shed 2 bases and J 0 bases; nucleotides not matched to a gene: 4. CDR3 length: 16 residues. Germline CDR1 reads MDHEN; CDR2 reads SYDVKM. The CDR3 spells CASSLGTGKTNYGYTF. The CDR3 region has the DNA TGTGCCAGCAGTTTAGGGACAGGGAAAACTAACTATGGCTACACCTTC.

This clone was detected many times. The gene calls are TRBV4-1 and TRBJ2-1; 9 bases agree with TRBD2. The CDR3 covers 16 residues. The germline V gene has CDR1 MGHRA and CDR2 YSYEKL. The V segment lost 2 bases and the J segment 4 bases; nucleotides outside the gene matches: 6. The CDR3 loop is CASSQKLAGNYNEQFF. The DNA of the CDR3 is TGCGCCAGCAGCCAAAAGCTAGCGGGAAATTACAATGAGCAGTTCTTC.

This clone was recorded many times. CDR3 protein: CAAAGSSYNEQFF. In nucleotides, the CDR3 is TGTGCTGCGGCGGGGAGCTCCTACAATGAGCAGTTCTTC. The rearrangement links TRBV12-3 or TRBV12-4 to TRBJ2-1; D may be TRBD2 (6 bases). The CDR3 is made up of 13 amino acids.

This clone has ten or more counts. CDR3 in amino acids: CASGGRDYTF. CDR3 nucleotides: TGTGCCAGCGGAGGGAGAGACTACACCTTC. The J gene is TRBJ1-2, the V gene TRBV28, with D uncertain. Germline lookup yields CDR1 MDHEN and CDR2 SYDVKM. Trimming cost V 8 bases and J 10 bases, with 11 bases left between them. The CDR3 runs to 10 residues.